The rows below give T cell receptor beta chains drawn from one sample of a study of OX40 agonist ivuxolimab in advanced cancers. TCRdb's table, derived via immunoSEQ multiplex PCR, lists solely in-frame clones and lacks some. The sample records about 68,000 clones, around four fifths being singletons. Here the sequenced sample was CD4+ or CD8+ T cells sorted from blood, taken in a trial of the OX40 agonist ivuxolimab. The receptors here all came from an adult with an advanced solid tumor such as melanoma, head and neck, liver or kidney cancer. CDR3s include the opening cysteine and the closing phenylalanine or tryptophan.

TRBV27	CASSFIEGSGEAFF
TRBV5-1	CASSWAVGASDGQYF
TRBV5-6	CASSSWGSGYTF
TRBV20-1	CSAGSTDTQYF
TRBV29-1	CSVDKSFTDTQYF
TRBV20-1	CSARPAYEQYF
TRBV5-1	CASSLGLAGGNEQFF
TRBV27	CASSLDRSYEQYF
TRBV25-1	CASSSAGNGYTF
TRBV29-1	CSVQGQNNQPQHF
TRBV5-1	CASSLAMGPDKLFF
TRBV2	CASRKTQGTGNTIYF
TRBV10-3	CAIRGRQNTEAFF
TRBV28	CASSLAQGGTEAFF
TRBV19	CASRDGSTDTQYF
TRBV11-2	CASRHPTRYEQYF
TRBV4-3	CASSQGENRGDEKLFF
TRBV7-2	CASSFGTGTWSNQPQHF
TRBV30	CAWSKRPSYNEQFF